These 21 T cell receptor beta chains were all obtained from the same sample, sequenced in a study of chemoradiotherapy in HPV16-positive cancers. Profiling relied on immunoSEQ multiplex PCR, and the TCRdb table lists in-frame clones only, not all of them. This sample has over a thousand clones; over 85% occur once, and the top ten carry approximately 5.4%. Here the sequenced sample was tumor tissue, taken from a patient who underwent chemoradiotherapy. Source of these receptors: a human donor with HPV-associated anogenital cancer.

Of note for this clone: One end of the junction fails to match germline, which may point to a read error. The chain is built from TRBV5-5 and TRBJ1-5, with TRBD1 as a possible D gene (6 bases). This CDR3 spans 17 amino acids. CDR1 is SGHKS, CDR2 YYEKEE, per germline (reference sequence). CDR3 residues: CASSLIITGKSSQPQHF. The CDR3 nucleotides read TGTGCCAGCAGCTTGATCATCACAGGGAAAAGCAGTCAGCCCCAGCATTTT.

This clone showed up just a few times. V gene TRBV10-2 combines with J gene TRBJ1-5, with D hard to call. CDR3 length equals 14 residues. Trimming cost V 2 bases and J 4 bases, with 9 bases left between them. Germline CDR1 reads WSHSY; CDR2 reads SAAADI. The CDR3 sequence: CASSEPPPNQPQHF. CDR3 nucleotides: TGCGCCAGCAGTGAGCCTCCCCCTAATCAGCCCCAGCATTTT.

The chain combines TRBV27 with TRBJ2-3; D is possibly TRBD2 (6 bases). From germline, CDR1 is MNHEY and CDR2 SMNVEV (reference sequence). The V and J ends lost 1 base and 4 bases respectively, with 9 bases between them. CDR3 size: 14 residues. CDR3 coding DNA: TGTGCCAGCAGTTTATTACTAGCTGCAGATACGCAGTATTTT. It yields the protein CASSLLLAADTQYF.

The chain carries TRBV4-3 and TRBJ1-2; TRBD1 matches 11 bases. Germline V gene lookup returns CDR1 LGHNA and CDR2 YSLEER. The CDR3 extends over 15 amino acids. With V trimmed by 4 bases and J by 2 bases, 3 bases remained unmatched. The CDR3 coding sequence is TGCGCCAGCAGCCTTGGGACAGGGGGGAACTATGGCTACACCTTC. This encodes CASSLGTGGNYGYTF.

The chain combines TRBV9 with TRBJ2-7; 8 nucleotides line up with TRBD1. CDR3 length: 15 residues. After removal of 3 bases from V and 2 bases from J, the junction contained 7 bases not matched to a gene. Germline loops: CDR1 SGDLS, CDR2 YYNGEE. The chain's CDR3 is CASSAGQGLTYEQYF. In DNA form, the CDR3 reads TGTGCCAGCAGCGCAGGACAGGGCCTGACCTACGAGCAGTACTTC.

The chain employs TRBV6-5 and TRBJ1-1; 10 bases line up with TRBD1. The germline V gene encodes CDR1 MNHEY and CDR2 SVGAGI. The CDR3 consists of 15 residues. Trimming cost V 6 bases and J 8 bases; bases outside gene matches: 12. The CDR3 is CASSATGTGEKEAFF. In DNA form, the CDR3 reads TGTGCCAGCAGCGCTACCGGGACAGGGGAAAAGGAAGCTTTCTTT.

J is TRBJ2-1 and V is TRBV5-4; TRBD2 agrees at 16 bases. There are 14 residues in the CDR3. V shed 5 bases and J 9 bases; nucleotides not matched to a gene: 2. Germline CDR1 is SGHNT and CDR2 is YYREEE (reference sequence). The CDR3, as DNA: TGTGCCAGCAGGGGACTAGCGGGGGGGCTTGAGCAGTTCTTC. Translated, it gives CASRGLAGGLEQFF.

V and J are TRBV19 and TRBJ2-1; D is uncertain. V was cut by 1 base and J by 7 bases, with 2 bases left in between. The CDR3 is made up of 11 amino acids. Germline-derived CDR1 and CDR2 are LNHDA and SQIVND (reference sequence). DNA for the CDR3: TGTGCCAGTAGTATAGTTAATGAGCAGTTCTTC. The encoded protein is CASSIVNEQFF. Full variable domain (rest looked up from reference TRBV19 and TRBJ2-1): DGGITQSPKYLFRKEGQNVTLSCEQNLNHDAMYWYRQDPGQGLRLIYYSQIVNDFQKGDIAEGYSVSREKKESFPLTVTSAQKNPTAFYLCASSIVNEQFFGPGTRLTVL.

The genes are TRBV7-3 and TRBJ2-4, with 7 bases fitting TRBD2. Germline V gene lookup returns CDR1 SGHTA and CDR2 FQGTGA. V gave up 5 bases and J gave up 1 base; unmatched junction bases: 8. This CDR3 has 16 amino acids. CDR3 loop: CASSINGGFAKNIQYF. CDR3 bases: TGTGCCAGCAGCATAAACGGGGGGTTTGCCAAAAACATTCAGTACTTC. The full variable domain, completed using reference TRBV7-3 and TRBJ2-4, is GAGVSQTPSNKVTEKGKYVELRCDPISGHTALYWYRQSLGQGPEFLIYFQGTGAADDSGLPNDRFFAVRPEGSVSTLKIQRTERGDSAVYLCASSINGGFAKNIQYFGAGTRLSVL.

The chain links TRBV5-1 to TRBJ1-3; unclear D gene. Per the germline V gene, CDR1 is SGHRS and CDR2 is YFSETQ. This CDR3 has 17 amino acids. Trimming removed 3 bases at V and 2 bases at J, with 18 bases between. CDR3 residues: CASSSQAGLSTGNTIYF. CDR3 coding DNA: TGCGCCAGCAGCTCCCAAGCCGGACTCTCTACTGGAAACACCATATATTTT.

The V and J genes are TRBV6-4 and TRBJ2-7; TRBD1 matches at 10 bases. This CDR3 is built from 14 residues. Germline CDR1 reads MRHNA; CDR2 reads SNTAGT. The junction had 8 bases not matched to a gene; V was cut back by 6 bases and J by 6 bases. CDR3: CASSPGQGSREQYF. As DNA, the CDR3 is TGTGCCAGCAGCCCGGGACAGGGGAGCCGCGAGCAGTACTTC.

The chain carries TRBV9 and TRBJ1-1; the D gene is possibly TRBD1 (5 bases). CDR1 is SGDLS, CDR2 YYNGEE, per germline. V shed 6 bases and J shed 4 bases, with 13 bases lying between them. CDR3 length: 13 amino acids. The CDR3 reads CASTPGGVTEAFF. The CDR3 DNA reads TGTGCCAGCACCCCCGGGGGGGTCACTGAAGCTTTCTTT.

The chain joins TRBV30 to TRBJ1-1; the match to TRBD1 covers 7 bases. The ends lost 2 bases at V and 5 bases at J; junction bases unmatched: 5. Germline CDR1 is GTSNPN and CDR2 is SVGIG (reference sequence). CDR3 length: 13 residues. CDR3 residues: CAWSTDRVTEAFF. The CDR3 DNA is TGTGCCTGGAGTACCGACAGGGTGACTGAAGCTTTCTTT.

This rearrangement joins TRBV7-2 to TRBJ1-5, with no clear D. Germline assignment: CDR1 SGHTA and CDR2 FQGNSA. V lost 3 bases and J 4 bases, leaving 10 bases between the germline ends. The CDR3 is made up of 14 amino acids. The CDR3 nucleotides read TGTGCCAGCAGCTTCGGCGGACCAAATCAGCCCCAGCATTTT. Encoded protein: CASSFGGPNQPQHF.

The chain recombines TRBV5-8 with TRBJ1-2; 7 nucleotides align to TRBD1. V lost 0 bases and J lost 0; bases outside the gene matches: 8. This CDR3 is built from 17 residues. CDR1 SGHTS and CDR2 YDEGEE come from the germline V gene. CDR3 DNA: TGTGCCAGCAGCTTGGTAATATCAGGGGGAACTAACTATGGCTACACCTTC. It yields the protein CASSLVISGGTNYGYTF.

The sample holds one count of this clone. Here the CDR3 reads CASSLDGALRANVLTF. DNA for the CDR3: TGTGCCAGCAGCTTAGATGGCGCCCTGAGGGCCAACGTCCTGACTTTC. The chain joins TRBV11-2 to TRBJ2-6; D is unclear. CDR1 is SGHAT, CDR2 FQNNGV, per germline. V was clipped by 0 bases and J by 5 bases, with 11 bases between them. The CDR3 is 16 amino acids.

CDR3 in DNA: TGTGCCAGCAGCCCCGGCCAGAGCAATCAGCCCCAGCATTTT. Its protein is CASSPGQSNQPQHF. The gene calls are TRBV9 and TRBJ1-5; no clear D. The CDR3 is 14 residues long. V shed 4 bases and J shed 1 base, with 9 bases lying between them. From germline, CDR1 is SGDLS and CDR2 YYNGEE.

CDR3: CASSYGQGAATNEKLFF. The CDR3 DNA reads TGTGCCAGCAGCTACGGACAGGGAGCTGCAACTAATGAAAAACTGTTTTTT. The chain joins TRBV4-2 to TRBJ1-4; 8 bases map to TRBD1. Unmatched junction bases numbered 8, after V lost 5 bases and J lost 0 bases. The CDR3 is made up of 17 amino acids. Germline CDR1 LGHNA, CDR2 YNFKEQ.

This clone was detected a few times. The chain uses TRBV5-4 and TRBJ1-1; D gene uncertain. Trimming shortened V by 3 bases and J by 0 bases, and 6 bases separated the two germline ends. From germline, CDR1 is SGHNT and CDR2 YYREEE (reference sequence). The CDR3 extends over 13 amino acids. The CDR3 region is CASSSSMNTEAFF. The CDR3 bases are TGTGCCAGCAGCTCGTCAATGAACACTGAAGCTTTCTTT.

The V gene is TRBV7-2, the J gene TRBJ2-6, with D uncertain. The CDR3 consists of 15 residues. Trimming removed 1 base at V and 0 bases at J, with 4 bases between. The germline V gene has CDR1 SGHTA and CDR2 FQGNSA. CDR3 protein: CASSLGPSGANVLTF. The CDR3 bases are TGTGCCAGCAGCTTAGGTCCCTCTGGGGCCAACGTCCTGACTTTC.

In its sample, this clone was seen once. The chain combines TRBV11-3 with TRBJ1-1; no definite D call. V was clipped by 5 bases and J by 1 base, with 8 bases between them. In germline, CDR1 is SGHNT, CDR2 YENEEA. The CDR3 covers 13 residues. CDR3 sequence reads: CASSPAANTEAFF. For the CDR3, the DNA is TGTGCCAGCAGCCCTGCGGCGAACACTGAAGCTTTCTTT.